A selection of T cell receptor beta chains follows, all from one sample in a study of T cells after yellow fever vaccination. In TCRdb, the 5' RACE reads were re-called with MiXCR into one record per CDR3 protein. The sample gives 45,000 to 60,000 distinct CDR3 sequences, about 6.6% of which show up once; approximately 25% is in the top ten. Source: CD8+ T cells not binding an NS4B(214-222) dextramer, sorted from PBMCs, taken around 45 days after the first yellow fever vaccination. These receptors came from a young man who received the YFV17D yellow fever vaccine. CDR3s include the opening cysteine and the closing phenylalanine or tryptophan. A D gene is named only where the DNA matches it firmly. The size field is filled for only some rows; it gives once, few, many or a size class.

d_call j_call clone_size v_call cdr3_aa cdr3_nt
. TRBJ2-5 many TRBV7-6 CASSSFRTEMETQYF TGTGCCAGCAGCTCTTTTCGTACGGAGATGGAGACCCAGTACTTC
. TRBJ1-2 . TRBV7-3 CASSLDDGPYGYTF TGTGCCAGCAGCCTGGACGACGGGCCCTATGGCTACACCTTC
. TRBJ1-1 many TRBV29-1 CSVEDLRGWTEAFF TGCAGCGTTGAAGACCTCCGGGGTTGGACTGAAGCTTTCTTT
. TRBJ1-1 . TRBV7-2 CASSLTSGNTEAFF TGTGCCAGCAGCTTAACGTCAGGGAACACTGAAGCTTTCTTT
. TRBJ2-2 many TRBV7-2 CASSREGDGGELFF TGTGCCAGCAGTCGAGAAGGGGACGGCGGGGAGCTGTTTTTT
. TRBJ2-5 many TRBV15 CATSRESETQYF TGTGCCACCAGCAGAGAATCGGAGACCCAGTACTTC
. TRBJ1-6 many TRBV28 CASSPGAGSSYNSPLHF TGTGCCAGCAGTCCCGGGGCAGGGAGCTCCTATAATTCACCCCTCCACTTT
TRBD2 TRBJ2-1 . TRBV6-1 CGSSPLWAREYNEQFF TGTGGCAGCAGTCCACTTTGGGCGCGGGAGTACAATGAGCAGTTCTTC
TRBD1 TRBJ2-5 many TRBV7-9 CASSYQQGAWETQYF TGTGCCAGCAGCTACCAACAGGGGGCCTGGGAGACCCAGTACTTC
. TRBJ1-2 many TRBV12-3/TRBV12-4 CASSGSRGGGYTF TGTGCCAGCAGTGGCAGTCGGGGTGGAGGCTACACCTTC
. TRBJ2-3 . TRBV2 CASSESATRGDTQYF TGTGCCAGCAGTGAAAGTGCGACGAGAGGAGATACGCAGTATTTT
. TRBJ2-7 many TRBV7-2 CASSLMGVGTGLTPRDF TGTGCCAGCAGCTTAATGGGAGTAGGAACAGGACTCACACCCAGGGACTTC
TRBD2 TRBJ2-3 many TRBV9 CASSAYGSGGADTQYF TGTGCCAGCAGCGCTTATGGTAGCGGGGGCGCAGATACGCAGTATTTT